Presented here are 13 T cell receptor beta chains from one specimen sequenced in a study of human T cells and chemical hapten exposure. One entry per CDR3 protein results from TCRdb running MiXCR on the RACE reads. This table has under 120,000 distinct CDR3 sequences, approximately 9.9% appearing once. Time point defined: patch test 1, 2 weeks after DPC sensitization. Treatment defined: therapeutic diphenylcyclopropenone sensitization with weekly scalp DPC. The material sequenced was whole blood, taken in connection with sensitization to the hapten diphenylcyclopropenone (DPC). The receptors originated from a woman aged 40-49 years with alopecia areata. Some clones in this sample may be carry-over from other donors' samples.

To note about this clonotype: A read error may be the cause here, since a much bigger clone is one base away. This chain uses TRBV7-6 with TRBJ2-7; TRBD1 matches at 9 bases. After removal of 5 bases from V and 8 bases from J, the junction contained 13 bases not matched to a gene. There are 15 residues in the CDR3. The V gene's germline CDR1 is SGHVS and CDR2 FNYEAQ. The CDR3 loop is CASSPAGTGYIQQYF. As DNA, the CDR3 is TGTGCCAGCAGCCCAGCCGGGACAGGGTATATTCAGCAGTACTTC.

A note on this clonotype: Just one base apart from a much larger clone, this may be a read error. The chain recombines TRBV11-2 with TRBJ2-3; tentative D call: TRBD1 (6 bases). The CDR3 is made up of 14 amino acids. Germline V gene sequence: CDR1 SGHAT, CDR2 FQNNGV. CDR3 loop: CTSSLDRKTDTQYF. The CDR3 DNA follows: TGTACCAGCAGCTTGGACAGAAAGACAGATACGCAGTATTTT.

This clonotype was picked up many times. CDR3 loop: CASSEGLAGTGTDTQYF. The CDR3 DNA follows: TGTGCCAGCAGCGAGGGACTAGCGGGAACTGGCACAGATACGCAGTATTTT. J is TRBJ2-3 and V is TRBV7-2; TRBD2 agrees at 13 bases. Unmatched junction bases numbered 6, after V lost 5 bases and J lost 1 base. This CDR3 has 17 residues. Per germline, CDR1 SGHTA and CDR2 FQGNSA. The full variable domain, completed using reference TRBV7-2 and TRBJ2-3, is GAGVSQSPSNKVTEKGKDVELRCDPISGHTALYWYRQSLGQGLEFLIYFQGNSAPDKSGLPSDRFSAERTGGSVSTLTIQRTQQEDSAVYLCASSEGLAGTGTDTQYFGPGTRLTVL.

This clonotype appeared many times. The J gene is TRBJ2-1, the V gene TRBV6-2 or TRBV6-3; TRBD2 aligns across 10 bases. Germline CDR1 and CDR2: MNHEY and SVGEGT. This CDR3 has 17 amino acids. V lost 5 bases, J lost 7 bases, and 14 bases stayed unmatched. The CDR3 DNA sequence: TGTGCCAGCAGTCTCCCCCTCCTAGCGGGAGTTAGGAATGAGCAGTTCTTC. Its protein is CASSLPLLAGVRNEQFF.

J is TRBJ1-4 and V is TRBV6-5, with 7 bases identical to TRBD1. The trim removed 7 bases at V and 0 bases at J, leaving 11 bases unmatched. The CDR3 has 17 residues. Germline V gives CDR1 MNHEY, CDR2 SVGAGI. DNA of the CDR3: TGTGCCAGCAAGGGGGCCGGAGGAGGTGCAACTAATGAAAAACTGTTTTTT. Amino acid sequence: CASKGAGGGATNEKLFF.

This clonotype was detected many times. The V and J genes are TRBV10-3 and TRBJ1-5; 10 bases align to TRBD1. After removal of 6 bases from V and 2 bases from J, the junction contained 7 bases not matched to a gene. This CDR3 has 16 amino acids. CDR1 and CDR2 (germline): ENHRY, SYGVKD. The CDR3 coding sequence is TGTGCCATCAGCACCGGGACAGGGGACGGCAATCAGCCCCAGCATTTT. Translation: CAISTGTGDGNQPQHF.

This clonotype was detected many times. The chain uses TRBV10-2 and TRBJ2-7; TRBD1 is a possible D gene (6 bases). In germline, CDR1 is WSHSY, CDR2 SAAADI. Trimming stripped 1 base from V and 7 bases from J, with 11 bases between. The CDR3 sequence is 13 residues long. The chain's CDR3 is CASSELGAGEQYF. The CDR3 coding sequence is TGCGCCAGCAGTGAGTTGGGGGCTGGTGAGCAGTACTTC.

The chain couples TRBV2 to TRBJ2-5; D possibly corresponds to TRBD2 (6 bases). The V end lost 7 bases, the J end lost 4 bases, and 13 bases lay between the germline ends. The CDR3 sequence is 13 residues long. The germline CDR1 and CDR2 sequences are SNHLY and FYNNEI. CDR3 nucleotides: TGTGCCAGCAATGTTCGGCGGGGAGAGACCCAGTACTTC. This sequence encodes CASNVRRGETQYF.

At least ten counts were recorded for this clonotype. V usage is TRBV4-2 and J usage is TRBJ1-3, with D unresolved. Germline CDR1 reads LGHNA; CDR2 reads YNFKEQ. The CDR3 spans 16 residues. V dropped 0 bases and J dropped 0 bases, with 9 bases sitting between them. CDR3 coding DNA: TGTGCCAGCAGCCAAGACAGATCTGCCTCTGGAAACACCATATATTTT. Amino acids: CASSQDRSASGNTIYF.

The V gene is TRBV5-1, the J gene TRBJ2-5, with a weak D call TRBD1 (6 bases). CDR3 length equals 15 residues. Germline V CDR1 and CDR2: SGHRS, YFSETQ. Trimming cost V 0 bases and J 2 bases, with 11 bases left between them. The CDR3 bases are TGCGCCAGCAGCTTGGGGCAGGGGTGGCAAGAGACCCAGTACTTC. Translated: CASSLGQGWQETQYF.

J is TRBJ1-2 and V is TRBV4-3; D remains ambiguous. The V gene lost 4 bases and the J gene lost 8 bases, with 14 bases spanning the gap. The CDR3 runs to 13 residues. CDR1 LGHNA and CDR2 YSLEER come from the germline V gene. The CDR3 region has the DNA TGCGCCAGCAGCCCTAGTTACGGGCACGGCTACACCTTC. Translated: CASSPSYGHGYTF.

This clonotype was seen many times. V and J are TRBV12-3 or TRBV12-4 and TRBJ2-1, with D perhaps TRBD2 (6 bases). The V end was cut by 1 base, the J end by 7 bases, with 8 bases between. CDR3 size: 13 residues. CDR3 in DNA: TGTGCCAGCAGTTTAGGGGCGGGGAATGAGCAGTTCTTC. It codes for CASSLGAGNEQFF.

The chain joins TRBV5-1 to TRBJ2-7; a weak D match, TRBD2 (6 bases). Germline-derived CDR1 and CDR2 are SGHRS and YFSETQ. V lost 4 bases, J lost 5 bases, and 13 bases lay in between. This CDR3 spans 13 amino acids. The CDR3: CASSGGVSHEQYF. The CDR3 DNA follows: TGCGCCAGCAGCGGAGGGGTGTCCCACGAGCAGTACTTC.